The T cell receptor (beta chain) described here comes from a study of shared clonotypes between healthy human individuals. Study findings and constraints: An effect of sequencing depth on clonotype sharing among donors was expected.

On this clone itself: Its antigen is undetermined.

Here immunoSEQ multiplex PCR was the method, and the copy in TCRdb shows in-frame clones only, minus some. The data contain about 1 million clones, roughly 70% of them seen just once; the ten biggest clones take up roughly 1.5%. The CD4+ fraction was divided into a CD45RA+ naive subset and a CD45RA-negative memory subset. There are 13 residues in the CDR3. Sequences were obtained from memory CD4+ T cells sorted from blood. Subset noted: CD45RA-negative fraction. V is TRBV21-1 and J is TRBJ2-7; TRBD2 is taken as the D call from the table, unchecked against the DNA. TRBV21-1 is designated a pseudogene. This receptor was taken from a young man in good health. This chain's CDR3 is CASSKGRGYEQYF. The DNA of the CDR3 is TGTGCCAGCAGCAAAGGGAGGGGATACGAGCAGTACTTC.